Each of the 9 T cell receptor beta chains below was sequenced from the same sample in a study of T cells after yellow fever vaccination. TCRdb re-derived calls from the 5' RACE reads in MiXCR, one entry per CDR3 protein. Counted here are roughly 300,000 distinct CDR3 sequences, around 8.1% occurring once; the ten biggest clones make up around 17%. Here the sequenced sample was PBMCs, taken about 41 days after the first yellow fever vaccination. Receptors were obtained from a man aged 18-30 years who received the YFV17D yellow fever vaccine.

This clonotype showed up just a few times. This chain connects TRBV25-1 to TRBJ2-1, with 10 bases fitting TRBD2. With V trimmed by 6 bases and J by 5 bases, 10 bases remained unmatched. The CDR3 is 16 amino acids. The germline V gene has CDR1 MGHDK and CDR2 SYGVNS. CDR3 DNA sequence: TGTGCCAGCAGCGAAGACGGGACTAGCGAGCACAATGAGCAGTTCTTC. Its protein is CASSEDGTSEHNEQFF.

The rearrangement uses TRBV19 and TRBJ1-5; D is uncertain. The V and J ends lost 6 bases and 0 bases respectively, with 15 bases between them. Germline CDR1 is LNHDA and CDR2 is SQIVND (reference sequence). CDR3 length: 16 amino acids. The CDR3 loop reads CASSPLRGNSNQPQHF. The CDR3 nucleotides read TGTGCCAGTAGCCCTCTTCGGGGAAATAGCAATCAGCCCCAGCATTTT.

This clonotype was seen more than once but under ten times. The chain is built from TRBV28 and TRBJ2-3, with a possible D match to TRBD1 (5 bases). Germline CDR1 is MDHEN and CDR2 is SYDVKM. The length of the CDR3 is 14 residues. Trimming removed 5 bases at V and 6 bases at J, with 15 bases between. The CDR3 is CASSNRSLGDTQYF. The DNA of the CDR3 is TGTGCCAGCAGTAACAGGTCCCTAGGGGATACGCAGTATTTT.

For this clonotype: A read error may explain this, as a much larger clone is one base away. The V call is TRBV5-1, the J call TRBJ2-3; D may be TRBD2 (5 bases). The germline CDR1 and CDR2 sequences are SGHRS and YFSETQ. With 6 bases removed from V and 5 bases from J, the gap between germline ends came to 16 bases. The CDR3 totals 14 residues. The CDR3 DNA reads TGCGCCAGCAACCGCGGGCCAAACCAAGATACGCAGTATTTT. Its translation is CASNRGPNQDTQYF.

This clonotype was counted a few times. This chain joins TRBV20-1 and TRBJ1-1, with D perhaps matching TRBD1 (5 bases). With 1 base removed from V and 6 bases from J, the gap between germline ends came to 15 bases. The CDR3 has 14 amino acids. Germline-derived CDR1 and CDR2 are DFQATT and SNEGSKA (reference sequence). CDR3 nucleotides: TGCAGTGCTAGAGGCGGGGCCCTCGGCGCTGAAGCTTTCTTT. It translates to CSARGGALGAEAFF.

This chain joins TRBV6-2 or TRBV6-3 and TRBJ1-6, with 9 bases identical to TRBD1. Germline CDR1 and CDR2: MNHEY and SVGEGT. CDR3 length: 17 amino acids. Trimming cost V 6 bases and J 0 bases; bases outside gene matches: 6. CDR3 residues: CASSPGQGSSYNSPLHF. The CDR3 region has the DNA TGTGCCAGCAGCCCGGGACAGGGCAGCTCCTATAATTCACCCCTCCACTTT.

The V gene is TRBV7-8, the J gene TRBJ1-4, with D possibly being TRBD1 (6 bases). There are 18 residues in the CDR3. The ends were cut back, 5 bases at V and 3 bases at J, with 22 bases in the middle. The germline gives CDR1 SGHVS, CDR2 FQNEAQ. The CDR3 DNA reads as TGTGCCAGCAGCCTAGGCTGGGGCAACCCAGGGGCTAATGAAAAACTGTTTTTT. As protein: CASSLGWGNPGANEKLFF. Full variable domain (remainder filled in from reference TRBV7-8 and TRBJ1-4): GAGVSQSPRYKVAKRGQDVALRCDPISGHVSLFWYQQALGQGPEFLTYFQNEAQLDKSGLPSDRFFAERPEGSVSTLKIQRTQQEDSAVYLCASSLGWGNPGANEKLFFGSGTQLSVL.

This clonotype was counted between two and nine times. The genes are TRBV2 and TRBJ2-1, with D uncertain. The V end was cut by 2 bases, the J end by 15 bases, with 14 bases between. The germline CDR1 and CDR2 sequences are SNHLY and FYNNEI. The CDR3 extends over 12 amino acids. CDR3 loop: CASSETPSRGFF. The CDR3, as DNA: TGTGCCAGCAGTGAAACGCCTTCACGAGGGTTCTTC.

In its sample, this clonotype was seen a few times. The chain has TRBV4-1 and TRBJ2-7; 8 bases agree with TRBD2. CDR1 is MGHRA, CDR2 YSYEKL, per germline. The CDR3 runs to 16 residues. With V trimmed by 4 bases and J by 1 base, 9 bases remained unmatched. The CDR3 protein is CASSPRLAGPSYEQYV. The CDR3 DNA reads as TGCGCCAGCAGCCCCCGGTTAGCGGGGCCTTCCTACGAGCAGTACGTC.